This TCR beta chain was identified in a study of CD8 T cells in Susac syndrome. Random hexamers primed reverse transcription of roughly 0.5 to 1 ug RNA. A single record per CDR3 protein comes from TCRdb applying MiXCR to the immunoSEQ multiplex PCR reads. The data contain roughly 120,000 distinct CDR3 sequences, around 94% of them seen just once; the ten biggest clones take up about 0.13%. V was pared by 0 bases and J by 10 bases, with 11 bases between. CDR3 length: 14 amino acids. CDR1 is SGHNT, CDR2 YYREEE, per germline (reference sequence). The gene calls are TRBV5-4 and TRBJ1-6; D ambiguous. This clonotype was sampled from a human donor with multiple sclerosis. The material sequenced was CD4+ T cells from PBMCs. DNA for the CDR3: TGTGCCAGCAGCTTGGAAAGGGAAGGCTCACCCCTCCACTTT. Its protein product is CASSLEREGSPLHF.